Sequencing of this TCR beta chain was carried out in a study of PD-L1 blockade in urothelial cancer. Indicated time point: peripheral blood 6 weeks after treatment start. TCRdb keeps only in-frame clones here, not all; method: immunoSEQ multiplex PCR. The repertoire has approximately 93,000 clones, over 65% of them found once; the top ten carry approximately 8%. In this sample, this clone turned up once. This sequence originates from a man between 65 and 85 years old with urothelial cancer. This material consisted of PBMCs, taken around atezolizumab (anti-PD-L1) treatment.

For the CDR3, the DNA is TGTGCCAGCAGTGCCTCGAGGGGGTTAGAGACCCAGTACTTC. It codes for CASSASRGLETQYF. The genes are TRBV7-2 and TRBJ2-5, with a weak D call TRBD1 (6 bases). Germline CDR1 reads SGHTA; CDR2 reads FQGNSA. This CDR3 comprises 14 residues. The V end was cut by 6 bases, the J end by 4 bases, with 15 bases between.